These 4 T cell receptor beta chains were all obtained from the same sample, sequenced in a study of T cell clones after liver transplantation. Clones were read by immunoSEQ multiplex PCR, and TCRdb kept only the in-frame ones, dropping some. The top ten hold roughly 0.8% of the sample, which has 95,000 to 130,000 clones, just over 90% seen once. Sequencing was performed on CD4+ T cells from blood, taken 12 months after liver transplant. The receptors shown here come from a human patient who received a liver transplant. Some T cells may trace back to the graft donor.

The rearrangement uses TRBV5-1 and TRBJ2-3, with D uncertain. CDR3 length equals 18 residues. Germline V gene lookup returns CDR1 SGHRS and CDR2 YFSETQ. The V end was cut by 5 bases, the J end by 0 bases, with 22 bases between. The CDR3 DNA reads TGCGCCAGCAGGGCTCCAAACAAGTCCTTCCCTAGCACAGATACGCAGTATTTT. Amino acids: CASRAPNKSFPSTDTQYF.

In DNA, the CDR3 is TGTGCCAGCGTTCAATCCCCCTACGAGCAGTACTTC. It codes for CASVQSPYEQYF. The chain employs TRBV28 and TRBJ2-7; D is uncertain. The CDR3 runs to 12 residues. In germline, CDR1 is MDHEN, CDR2 SYDVKM. Trimming stripped 8 bases from V and 2 bases from J, with 10 bases between.

The chain links TRBV19 to TRBJ1-1; D unresolved. From germline, CDR1 is LNHDA and CDR2 SQIVND (reference sequence). This CDR3 region has 14 residues. V lost 5 bases, J lost 6 bases, and 16 bases lay in between. The CDR3 loop is CASSQTAGGPEAFF. CDR3 sequence (DNA): TGTGCCAGTAGTCAAACCGCAGGAGGCCCTGAAGCTTTCTTT.

This clone came up a few times. The chain combines TRBV25-1 with TRBJ2-1; 10 nucleotides agree with TRBD1. CDR1 MGHDK and CDR2 SYGVNS come from the germline V gene. V dropped 4 bases and J dropped 8; count of bases not matched to a gene: 8. CDR3 length equals 15 residues. CDR3 protein: CASSVRTGGRDEQFF. The CDR3 DNA is TGTGCCAGCAGTGTGCGGACAGGGGGTAGGGATGAGCAGTTCTTC.